These 30 T cell receptor beta chains share one sample of origin, sequenced in a study of radiation and T cells in renal cell carcinoma. Here immunoSEQ multiplex PCR was the method, and the copy in TCRdb shows in-frame clones only, minus some. The sample shows about 18,000 clones, about 61% of them seen only once. Specified treatment: treatment-naive control, cytoreductive nephrectomy. The material was tumor tissue, obtained from a patient whose treatment was nephrectomy without radiotherapy. These receptors originate from a man in his fifties with renal cell carcinoma.

The chain couples TRBV5-4 to TRBJ2-3; 14 nucleotides align to TRBD2. J was trimmed by 1 base and V by 7 bases; bases with no gene match: 8. This CDR3 has 17 residues. Germline V gene data show CDR1 as SGHNT and CDR2 as YYREEE (reference sequence). The CDR3 spells CASGGLAGGSRTDTQYF. Here the CDR3 DNA reads TGTGCCAGCGGCGGACTAGCGGGGGGATCTCGCACAGATACGCAGTATTTT.

V gene TRBV6-6 combines with J gene TRBJ1-3; 8 bases fit TRBD1. The V and J ends lost 2 bases and 3 bases, in that order; junction bases with no gene match: 3. Germline CDR1 reads MNHNY; CDR2 reads SVGAGI (reference sequence). This CDR3 is 15 amino acids long. CDR3 nucleotide sequence: TGTGCCAGCAGTTACGGGACAGGTAGTGGAAACACCATATATTTT. This sequence encodes CASSYGTGSGNTIYF.

V is TRBV5-4 and J is TRBJ2-7; no clear D. Trimming left V 2 bases short and J 0 bases short, with 12 bases between. The CDR3 has 15 amino acids. The germline V gene has CDR1 SGHNT and CDR2 YYREEE (reference sequence). The CDR3 DNA is TGTGCCAGCAGCTTAGGAGTCGGTAGCTCCTACGAGCAGTACTTC. Its translation is CASSLGVGSSYEQYF.

The chain links TRBV6-5 to TRBJ1-2; 7 nucleotides align to TRBD1. The CDR3 contains 13 residues. V was clipped by 4 bases and J by 8 bases; unmatched bases: 7. CDR1 and CDR2 from the germline V gene are MNHEY and SVGAGI. CDR3 nucleotide sequence: TGTGCCAGCAGTTGGGGACAGCCTGGCGGCTACACCTTC. Translation gives CASSWGQPGGYTF.

This clone appeared once. This chain links TRBV19 with TRBJ1-3; D gene uncertain. The germline gives CDR1 LNHDA, CDR2 SQIVND (reference sequence). The CDR3 is 15 residues long. The V end was cut by 7 bases, the J end by 0 bases, with 13 bases between. This CDR3 is CASKDWSVSGNTIYF. The CDR3 coding sequence is TGTGCCAGTAAGGACTGGAGTGTCTCTGGAAACACCATATATTTT.

This clone was counted between two and nine times. The rearrangement joins TRBV7-9 to TRBJ1-2, with 7 positions matching TRBD1. The CDR3 is made up of 15 amino acids. Germline CDR1 is SEHNR and CDR2 is FQNEAQ (reference sequence). After removal of 1 base from V and 7 bases from J, the junction contained 9 bases not matched to a gene. CDR3 bases: TGTGCCAGCAGCTTAGTCTCAGGGGGGTTCTTTGGCTACACCTTC. It yields the protein CASSLVSGGFFGYTF.

This clone showed up just a few times. V usage is TRBV2 and J usage is TRBJ2-5, with unresolved D. V was pared by 5 bases and J by 4 bases, with 5 bases between. The CDR3 spans 11 residues. Germline CDR1 is SNHLY and CDR2 is FYNNEI. The CDR3 region has the DNA TGTGCCAGCAGTTTTGGAGAGACCCAGTACTTC. This sequence encodes CASSFGETQYF.

This clone showed up just once. The rearrangement joins TRBV10-3 to TRBJ2-1; D perhaps matches TRBD1 (6 bases). Between the trimmed V and J ends, which lost 7 bases and 9 bases, there was a span of 19 bases. This CDR3 has 14 amino acids. The germline V gene has CDR1 ENHRY and CDR2 SYGVKD. The DNA of the CDR3 is TGTGCCATCACCGAAGGGGGTGGGTACGGTGAGCAGTTCTTC. Amino acid sequence: CAITEGGGYGEQFF.

The chain is built from TRBV5-5 and TRBJ1-1; no definite D call. CDR1 and CDR2 from the germline V gene are SGHKS and YYEKEE (reference sequence). Deletions cut 4 bases from V and 8 bases from J, with 9 bases between. The CDR3 is 11 amino acids. CDR3 residues: CASSHSKEAFF. Here the CDR3 DNA reads TGTGCCAGCAGCCATAGTAAAGAAGCTTTCTTT.

Worth noting for this clone: A far larger clone lies a single base away; this is likely a read error. This chain joins TRBV2 and TRBJ1-5; TRBD1 might be the D (5 bases). This CDR3 region has 16 residues. Germline V CDR1 and CDR2: SNHLY, FYNNEI. V lost 6 bases and J lost 4, with 19 bases in between. For the CDR3, the DNA is TGTGCCAGCAGCCAGGGTGTCGGGGGTGGAAATCAGCCCCAGCATTTT. Protein product: CASSQGVGGGNQPQHF.

The chain is built from TRBV6-6 and TRBJ1-1; D not certain. V lost 2 bases, J lost 1 base, and 2 bases lay in between. Germline assignment: CDR1 MNHNY and CDR2 SVGAGI (reference sequence). The CDR3 runs to 12 residues. CDR3 nucleotides: TGTGCCAGCAGTTACGAGAACACTGAAGCTTTCTTT. Translated, it gives CASSYENTEAFF.

The chain uses TRBV30 and TRBJ2-7; TRBD2 might be the D (6 bases). CDR1 is GTSNPN, CDR2 SVGIG, per germline (reference sequence). CDR3 length equals 11 residues. Deletions cut 8 bases from V and 3 bases from J, with 11 bases between. The CDR3 DNA follows: TGTGCCGGAGGGGTTTTCTACGAGCAGTACTTC. This gives the protein CAGGVFYEQYF.

V is TRBV6-5 and J is TRBJ2-7; tentatively, D is TRBD1 or TRBD2 (6 bases each). The CDR3 is made up of 13 amino acids. Germline-derived CDR1 and CDR2 are MNHEY and SVGAGI. Deletions cut 8 bases from V and 3 bases from J, with 14 bases between. The CDR3 sequence: CASGSGAGYEQYF. The CDR3 region has the DNA TGTGCCAGCGGGTCGGGGGCCGGCTACGAGCAGTACTTC.

V is TRBV10-3 and J is TRBJ1-5; D not resolved. The CDR3 is made up of 18 amino acids. The germline CDR1 and CDR2 sequences are ENHRY and SYGVKD. Trimming left V 3 bases short and J 0 bases short, with 18 bases between. Here the CDR3 reads CAISDPGRPRGSNQPQHF. Here the CDR3 DNA reads TGTGCCATCAGTGACCCCGGACGCCCTAGAGGTAGCAATCAGCCCCAGCATTTT.

The J gene is TRBJ2-3, the V gene TRBV2; 7 nucleotides line up with TRBD1. The junction had 6 bases not matched to a gene; V was cut back by 4 bases and J by 5 bases. The germline gives CDR1 SNHLY, CDR2 FYNNEI. CDR3 size: 14 residues. The CDR3 bases are TGTGCCAGCAGTGCGACAGGGTCAGGAGATACGCAGTATTTT. Protein product: CASSATGSGDTQYF.

This chain links TRBV6-4 with TRBJ2-3; 9 nucleotides match TRBD2. The V and J ends lost 4 bases and 5 bases, in that order; junction bases with no gene match: 1. The CDR3 runs to 13 residues. Germline loops: CDR1 MRHNA, CDR2 SNTAGT. The CDR3 loop reads CASSAREGDTQYF. In nucleotides, the CDR3 is TGTGCCAGCAGTGCGCGGGAGGGAGATACGCAGTATTTT.

The J gene is TRBJ1-2, the V gene TRBV6-1; no firm D call. The CDR3 runs 12 residues. The germline V and J ends were trimmed by 4 bases and 5 bases, with 8 bases remaining between them. Germline CDR1 MNHNS, CDR2 SASEGT. The CDR3 nucleotides read TGTGCCAGCAGTGGCGACATATATGGCTACACCTTC. It specifies CASSGDIYGYTF.

This clone was observed a few times. The chain joins TRBV30 to TRBJ2-1, with D tentatively TRBD1 or TRBD2 (5 bases each). In germline, CDR1 is GTSNPN, CDR2 SVGIG (reference sequence). Trimming shortened V by 4 bases and J by 9 bases, and 16 bases separated the two germline ends. The CDR3 totals 13 residues. The CDR3 loop reads CAWTRGSRGEQFF. The CDR3 DNA follows: TGTGCCTGGACCCGGGGCTCCCGGGGTGAGCAGTTCTTC. The variable domain in full, completed from reference TRBV30 and TRBJ2-1, reads SQTIHQWPATLVQPVGSPLSLECTVEGTSNPNLYWYRQAAGRGLQLLFYSVGIGQISSEVPQNLSASRPQDRQFILSSKKLLLSDSGFYLCAWTRGSRGEQFFGPGTRLTVL.

V gene TRBV4-1 combines with J gene TRBJ1-2; no clear D. The CDR3 consists of 16 residues. The germline V gene has CDR1 MGHRA and CDR2 YSYEKL. V was clipped by 0 bases and J by 5 bases, with 16 bases between them. The CDR3 sequence: CASSQEFRTGTYGYTF. The CDR3 DNA is TGCGCCAGCAGCCAAGAATTTCGGACTGGAACTTATGGCTACACCTTC.

This sequence joins TRBV7-9 and TRBJ2-7; TRBD1 matches 9 bases. CDR1 and CDR2 (germline): SEHNR, FQNEAQ (reference sequence). The CDR3 length is 15 residues. J was trimmed by 4 bases and V by 7 bases; bases with no gene match: 11. Written as DNA, the CDR3 is TGTGCCAGCACCCCTTTGACAGGGGGTTATTACGAGCAGTACTTC. It translates to CASTPLTGGYYEQYF.

This clone was seen many times. The gene calls are TRBV19 and TRBJ2-5; TRBD1 matches 7 bases. This CDR3 spans 15 amino acids. The ends lost 0 bases at V and 4 bases at J; junction bases unmatched: 5. Germline loops: CDR1 LNHDA, CDR2 SQIVND (reference sequence). The CDR3 bases are TGTGCCAGTAGTATAGAACAGGGGCGCGGAGAGACCCAGTACTTC. Translated: CASSIEQGRGETQYF.

The chain carries TRBV9 and TRBJ2-3; weak D call: TRBD2 (6 bases). The CDR3 runs 13 residues. CDR1 and CDR2 from the germline V gene are SGDLS and YYNGEE. The V gene lost 2 bases and the J gene lost 3 bases, with 7 bases spanning the gap. The CDR3 is CASSVTSTDTQYF. CDR3 in DNA: TGTGCCAGCAGCGTGACTAGTACAGATACGCAGTATTTT.

The chain links TRBV5-4 to TRBJ2-3; D is possibly TRBD2 (5 bases). The CDR3 totals 13 residues. The V gene lost 5 bases and the J gene lost 5 bases, with 12 bases spanning the gap. Germline-derived CDR1 and CDR2 are SGHNT and YYREEE (reference sequence). The CDR3 nucleotides read TGTGCCAGCAGTTCGGGATCGGAAGATACGCAGTATTTT. This sequence encodes CASSSGSEDTQYF.

V is TRBV25-1 and J is TRBJ1-1; D is possibly TRBD1 (5 bases). V was clipped by 6 bases and J by 0 bases, with 11 bases between them. The CDR3 is 14 amino acids. Per the germline V gene, CDR1 is MGHDK and CDR2 is SYGVNS. The CDR3 DNA is TGTGCCAGCAGGAAGGAAGGGGTGAACACTGAAGCTTTCTTT. It encodes CASRKEGVNTEAFF.

The genes are TRBV5-1 and TRBJ1-2; 7 nucleotides match TRBD1. Looked up from germline, CDR1 is SGHRS and CDR2 is YFSETQ. V gave up 4 bases and J gave up 2 bases; unmatched junction bases: 26. This CDR3 has 21 residues. DNA of the CDR3: TGCGCCAGCAGCCCGAAACTACCCTCGGGACAGTCCCCGAGGCTGAACTATGGCTACACCTTC. Translated, it gives CASSPKLPSGQSPRLNYGYTF. Full variable domain (rest looked up from reference TRBV5-1 and TRBJ1-2): KAGVTQTPRYLIKTRGQQVTLSCSPISGHRSVSWYQQTPGQGLQFLFEYFSETQRNKGNFPGRFSGRQFSNSRSEMNVSTLELGDSALYLCASSPKLPSGQSPRLNYGYTFGSGTRLTVV.

This clone was recorded a few times. V usage is TRBV4-1 and J usage is TRBJ2-2; D unresolved. The V gene lost 3 bases and the J gene lost 6 bases, with 8 bases spanning the gap. The CDR3 sequence is 13 residues long. The germline CDR1 and CDR2 sequences are MGHRA and YSYEKL. CDR3 region: CASSHPNSGELFF. The CDR3 DNA reads as TGCGCCAGCAGCCACCCTAACTCCGGGGAGCTGTTTTTT.

This chain connects TRBV7-2 to TRBJ2-1; D is ambiguous. The CDR3 spans 15 residues. Germline values: CDR1 SGHTA, CDR2 FQGNSA. Trimming left V 5 bases short and J 0 bases short, with 11 bases between. The CDR3 region is CASSVGSSSYNEQFF. CDR3 nucleotide sequence: TGTGCCAGCAGCGTTGGGTCAAGCTCCTACAATGAGCAGTTCTTC.

V usage is TRBV15 and J usage is TRBJ2-7; D gene uncertain. The V gene's germline CDR1 is LNHNV and CDR2 YYDKDF (reference sequence). V was cut by 0 bases and J by 1 base, with 10 bases left in between. CDR3 size: 15 residues. CDR3 sequence (DNA): TGTGCCACCAGCAGAGATCGTGCAGGTTCCTACGAGCAGTACTTC. The encoded protein is CATSRDRAGSYEQYF.

J is TRBJ1-3 and V is TRBV7-9; weak D call: TRBD1 (5 bases). CDR1 and CDR2 from the germline V gene are SEHNR and FQNEAQ (reference sequence). The CDR3 has 16 amino acids. Trimming pared 5 bases from V and 2 bases from J, leaving 16 bases between. In DNA, the CDR3 is TGTGCCAGCAGCCCTCCAGCGGGGCTCCCTGGAAACACCATATATTTT. This gives the protein CASSPPAGLPGNTIYF.

The chain recombines TRBV6-5 with TRBJ1-1; 8 bases line up with TRBD1. Germline assignment: CDR1 MNHEY and CDR2 SVGAGI. J was trimmed by 4 bases and V by 6 bases; bases with no gene match: 7. The CDR3 runs 14 residues. The CDR3 loop is CASSVQQGVTEAFF. The CDR3 region has the DNA TGTGCCAGCAGCGTCCAACAGGGGGTCACTGAAGCTTTCTTT.